The 4 T cell receptor beta chains below all came from one sample that was sequenced in a study of human T cells and chemical hapten exposure. Time point: patch test 2, 6 weeks after DPC sensitization. Treatment of the sample: therapeutic diphenylcyclopropenone sensitization with weekly scalp DPC. In TCRdb, the RACE reads were re-called with MiXCR into one record per CDR3 protein. The data show a few hundred thousand distinct CDR3 sequences, over 6% seen once. The sequenced sample was whole blood, obtained in connection with sensitization to the hapten diphenylcyclopropenone (DPC). The origin of the receptors is a woman younger than 30 with alopecia areata. Some clones in this sample may be carry-over from other donors' samples.

This clonotype was observed many times. The CDR3: CASSYSPAGSKGYTF. In DNA form, the CDR3 reads TGTGCCAGCAGTTACTCCCCGGCAGGGTCGAAGGGCTACACCTTC. The gene calls are TRBV6-2 or TRBV6-3 and TRBJ1-2, with D maybe TRBD1 (5 bases). V dropped 0 bases and J dropped 8 bases, with 16 bases sitting between them. There are 15 residues in the CDR3. The V gene's germline CDR1 is MNHEY and CDR2 SVGEGT.

This clonotype was seen many times. This chain connects TRBV21-1 to TRBJ2-6; the D call TRBD1 from the table was never checked on the DNA. TRBV21-1 is flagged as a pseudogene. The CDR3 contains 16 residues. The chain's CDR3 is CASSPPLVSGANVLTF. The CDR3 DNA reads as TGTGCCAGCAGCCCCCCTCTGGTCTCTGGGGCCAACGTCCTGACTTTC.

The chain combines TRBV7-2 with TRBJ2-7; D remains ambiguous. The CDR3 spans 14 residues. CDR1 and CDR2 (germline): SGHTA, FQGNSA. V lost 5 bases to trimming and J lost 6 bases, with 17 bases between them. CDR3 amino acids: CASSPWVGPLEQYF. CDR3 in DNA: TGTGCCAGCAGCCCCTGGGTAGGGCCACTCGAGCAGTACTTC.

The CDR3 bases are TGCAGTGCCCCTCGGGGGGGCCTCCCCTACAATGAGCAGTTCTTC. Translating it yields CSAPRGGLPYNEQFF. The V and J genes are TRBV20-1 and TRBJ2-1; 8 positions agree with TRBD2. There are 15 residues in the CDR3. Germline loops: CDR1 DFQATT, CDR2 SNEGSKA (reference sequence). J gave up 2 bases and V 6 bases, and 9 bases lay outside the gene matches.